The present TCR beta chain was sequenced within a study of tumor-infiltrating lymphocytes in oesophageal squamous cell carcinoma. This clonotype was found many times. Germline CDR1 reads MNHEY; CDR2 reads SMNVEV (reference sequence). This CDR3 is built from 14 residues. Trimming took 6 bases from V and 6 from J; bases not matched to a gene: 6. One entry per CDR3 protein results from TCRdb running MiXCR on the PCR reads. The profile shows 20,000 to 25,000 distinct CDR3 sequences, around a third of them singletons. This sequence originates from a female donor with esophageal squamous cell carcinoma. The sequencing sample was made of esophageal tumor tissue. The chain couples TRBV27 to TRBJ1-2, with 11 bases fitting TRBD1. CDR3 nucleotide sequence: TGTGCCAGCAGGATAAGGACAGGGGGCGATGGCTACACCTTC. The encoded protein is CASRIRTGGDGYTF.